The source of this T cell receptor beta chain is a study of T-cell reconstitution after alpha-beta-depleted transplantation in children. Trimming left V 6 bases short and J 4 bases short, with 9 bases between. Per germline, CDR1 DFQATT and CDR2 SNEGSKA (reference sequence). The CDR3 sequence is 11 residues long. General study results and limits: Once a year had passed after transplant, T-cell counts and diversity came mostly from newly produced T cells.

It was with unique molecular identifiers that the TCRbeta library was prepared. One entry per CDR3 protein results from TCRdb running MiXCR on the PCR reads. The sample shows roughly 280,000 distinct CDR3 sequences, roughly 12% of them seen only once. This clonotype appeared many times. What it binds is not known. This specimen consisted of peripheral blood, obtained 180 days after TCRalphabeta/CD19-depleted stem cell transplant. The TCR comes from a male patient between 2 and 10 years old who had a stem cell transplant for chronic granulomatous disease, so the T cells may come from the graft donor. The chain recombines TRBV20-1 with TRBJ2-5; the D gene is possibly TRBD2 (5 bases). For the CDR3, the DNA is TGCAGTGCAGCGGTCCCAGAGACCCAGTACTTC. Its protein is CSAAVPETQYF.